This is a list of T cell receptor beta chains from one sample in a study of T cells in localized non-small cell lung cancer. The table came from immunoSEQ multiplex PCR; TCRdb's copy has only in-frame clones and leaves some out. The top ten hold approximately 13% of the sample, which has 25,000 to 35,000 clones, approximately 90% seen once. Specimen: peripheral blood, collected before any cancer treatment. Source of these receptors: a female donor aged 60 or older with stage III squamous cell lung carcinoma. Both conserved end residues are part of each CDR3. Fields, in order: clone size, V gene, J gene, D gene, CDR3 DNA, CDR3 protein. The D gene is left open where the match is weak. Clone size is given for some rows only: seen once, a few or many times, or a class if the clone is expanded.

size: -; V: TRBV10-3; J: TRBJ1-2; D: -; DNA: TGTGCCATCAGTGAGGGGCCGTCGGGGTTGAACTATGGCTACACCTTC; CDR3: CAISEGPSGLNYGYTF
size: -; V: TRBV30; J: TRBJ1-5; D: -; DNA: TGTGCCTGGAGTGTAGGGGACGGTGGGTGGGTAGAGCCCCAGCATTTT; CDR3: CAWSVGDGGWVEPQHF
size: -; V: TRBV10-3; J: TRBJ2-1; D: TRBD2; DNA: TGTGCCATCAGTGACCGCCTCCCCAGGACTAGCGGGGGGTCCAACGAGCAGTTCTTC; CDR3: CAISDRLPRTSGGSNEQFF
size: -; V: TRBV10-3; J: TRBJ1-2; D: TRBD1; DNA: TGTGCCATCAGTGACATTGGGACGACAGGGCGGTATGGCTACACCTTC; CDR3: CAISDIGTTGRYGYTF
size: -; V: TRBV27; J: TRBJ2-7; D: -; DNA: TGTGCCAGCGGCCTACAGGGAAGCTCCTACGAGCAGTACTTC; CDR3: CASGLQGSSYEQYF
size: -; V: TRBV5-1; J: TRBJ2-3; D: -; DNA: TGCGCCAGCAGCACCTTTAGCGAAAGCACAGATACGCAGTATTTT; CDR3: CASSTFSESTDTQYF
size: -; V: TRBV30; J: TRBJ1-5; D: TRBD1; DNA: TGTGCCTGGAGCGGACAGGGGCCTCAGCCCCAGCATTTT; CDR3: CAWSGQGPQPQHF
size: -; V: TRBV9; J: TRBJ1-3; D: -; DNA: TGTGCCAGCAGCGTATTCGGGGGCACAAAGGGAAACACCATATATTTT; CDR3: CASSVFGGTKGNTIYF
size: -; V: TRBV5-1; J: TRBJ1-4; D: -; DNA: TGCGCCAGCAGCTTGAAGGGGACGGATAATGAAAAACTGTTTTTT; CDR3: CASSLKGTDNEKLFF
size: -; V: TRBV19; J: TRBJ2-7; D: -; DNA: TGTGCCAGTAGTTTCCGGGACGTCGGTCCCTACGAGCAGTACTTC; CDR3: CASSFRDVGPYEQYF
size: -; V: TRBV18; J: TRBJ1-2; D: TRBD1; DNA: TGTGCCAGCTCACCACAAGGGTCGGGACAGCACCTCTATGGCTACACCTTC; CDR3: CASSPQGSGQHLYGYTF
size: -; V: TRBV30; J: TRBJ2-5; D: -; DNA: TGTGCCTGGAGTGTACTCCGGGGCACTTCGGAAGAGACCCAGTACTTC; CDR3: CAWSVLRGTSEETQYF
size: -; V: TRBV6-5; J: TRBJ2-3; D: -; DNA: TGTGCCAGCAGTTACGGTAGCCTAGCAGGGGCGTATTTT; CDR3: CASSYGSLAGAYF
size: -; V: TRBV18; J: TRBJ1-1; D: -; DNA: TGTGCCAGCTCACCATGGGCTCAGAACACTGAAGCTTTCTTT; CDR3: CASSPWAQNTEAFF
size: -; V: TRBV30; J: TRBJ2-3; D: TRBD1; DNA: TGTGCCTGGGACAGGGGAACCACAGATACGCAGTATTTT; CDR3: CAWDRGTTDTQYF
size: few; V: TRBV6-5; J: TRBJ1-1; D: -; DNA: TGTGCCAGCAGTTACTCGATGGACACTGAAGCTTTCTTT; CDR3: CASSYSMDTEAFF
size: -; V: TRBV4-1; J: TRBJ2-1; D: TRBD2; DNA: TGCGCCAGCAGCCAAGATGTTAGGCTAGCGGGGTCGAACTCCTACAATGAGCAGTTCTTC; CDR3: CASSQDVRLAGSNSYNEQFF
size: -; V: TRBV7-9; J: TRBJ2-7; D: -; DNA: TGTGCCAGCAGCCGTCGGACAGGCCAGAGGACTACCTACGAGCAGTACTTC; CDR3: CASSRRTGQRTTYEQYF
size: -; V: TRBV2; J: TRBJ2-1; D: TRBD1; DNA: TGTGCCAGCAGTGAACAGGGACAGGGGGCCGATGAGCAGTTCTTC; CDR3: CASSEQGQGADEQFF
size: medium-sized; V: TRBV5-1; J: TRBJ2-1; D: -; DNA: TGCGCCAGCAGAACGGACAGTGCTCCCTACAATGAGCAGTTCTTC; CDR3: CASRTDSAPYNEQFF
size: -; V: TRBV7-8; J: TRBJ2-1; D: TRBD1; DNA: TGTGCCAGCAGCTTGCAGGGGGAAGGGCAGTTCTTC; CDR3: CASSLQGEGQFF
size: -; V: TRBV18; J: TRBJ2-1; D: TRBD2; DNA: TGTGCCAGCTCACCACCGGGGGGGAGGTACAATGAGCAGTTCTTC; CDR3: CASSPPGGRYNEQFF
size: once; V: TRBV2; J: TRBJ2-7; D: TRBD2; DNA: TGTGCCAGCAGTGGGGGGAGGGAGAACTCCTACGAGCAGTACTTC; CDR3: CASSGGRENSYEQYF
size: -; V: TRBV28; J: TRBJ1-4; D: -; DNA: TGTGCCAGCAGTCCTCGAGGGGAAAAACTGTTTTTT; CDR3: CASSPRGEKLFF
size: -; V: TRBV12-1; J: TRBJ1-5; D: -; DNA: TGTGCCAGCAGCTCTGCGTCTCAGGACAGCTATCAGCCCCAGCATTTT; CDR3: CASSSASQDSYQPQHF
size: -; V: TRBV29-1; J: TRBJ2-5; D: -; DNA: TGCAGCACCGAGGGGGGCACAGGGGATTTAGAGACCCAGTACTTC; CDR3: CSTEGGTGDLETQYF